This TCR beta chain was found in a study of vaccination and CD4 T cells after COVID-19. This clonotype has just a few counts. No antigen is known for it. With the Oncomine TCR Beta short-read assay, DNA from cultured CD4+ T cells was sequenced. TCRdb analysed the PCR reads with MiXCR anew, one entry per CDR3 protein. The sample contains 9,000 to 15,000 distinct CDR3 sequences, 35% to 55% of which appear only once. The CDR3 is 15 amino acids. Trimming removed 2 bases from V and 0 bases from J, with 9 bases in between. Looked up from germline, CDR1 is MNHEY and CDR2 is SVGAGI. Treatment given: approximately 9-day PBMC culture with coronavirus spike peptide pools or control peptides (ViraFEST assay). TCR sequencing followed the expansion of antigen-specific T cells with peptide pools in ViraFEST. It was after roughly ten days of culture that CD4+ T cells were isolated by negative selection.

The sequenced sample consisted of cultured CD4+ T cells from blood. This clonotype was sampled from a human donor with COVID-19. The chain combines TRBV6-5 with TRBJ2-3; D ambiguous. The CDR3 spells CASSYDHGSTDTQYF. CDR3 bases: TGTGCCAGCAGTTACGACCACGGAAGCACAGATACGCAGTATTTT.